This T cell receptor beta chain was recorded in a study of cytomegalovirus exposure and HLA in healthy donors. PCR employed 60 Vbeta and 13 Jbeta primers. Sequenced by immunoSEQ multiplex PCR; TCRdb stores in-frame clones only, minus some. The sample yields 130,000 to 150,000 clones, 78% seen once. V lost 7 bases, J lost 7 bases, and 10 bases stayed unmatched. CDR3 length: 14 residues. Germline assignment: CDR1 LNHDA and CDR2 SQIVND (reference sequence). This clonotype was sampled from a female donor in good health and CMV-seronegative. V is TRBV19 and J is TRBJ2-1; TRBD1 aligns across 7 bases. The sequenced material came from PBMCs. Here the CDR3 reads CASTQLSQGNEQFF. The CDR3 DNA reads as TGTGCCAGTACCCAGCTATCACAGGGGAATGAGCAGTTCTTC.